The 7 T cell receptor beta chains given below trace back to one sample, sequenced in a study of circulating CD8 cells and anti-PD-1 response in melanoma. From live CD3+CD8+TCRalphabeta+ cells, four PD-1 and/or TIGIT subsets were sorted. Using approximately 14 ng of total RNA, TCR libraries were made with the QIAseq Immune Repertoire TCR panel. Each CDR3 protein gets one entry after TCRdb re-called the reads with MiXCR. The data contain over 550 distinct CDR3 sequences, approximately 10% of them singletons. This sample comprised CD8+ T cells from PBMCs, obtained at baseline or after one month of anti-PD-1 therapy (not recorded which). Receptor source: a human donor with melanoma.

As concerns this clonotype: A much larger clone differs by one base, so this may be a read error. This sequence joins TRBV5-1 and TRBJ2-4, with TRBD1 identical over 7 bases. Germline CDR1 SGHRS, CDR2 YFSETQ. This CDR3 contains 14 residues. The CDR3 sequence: CASALGTAKNIRYF. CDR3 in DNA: TGCGCCAGCGCGCTTGGGACAGCCAAAAACATTCGGTACTTC.

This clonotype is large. CDR3 sequence: CASRATSGGWRDATNEKLFF. CDR3 in DNA: TGTGCCAGCAGAGCTACCTCAGGAGGATGGAGGGATGCAACTAATGAAAAACTGTTTTTT. This chain connects TRBV27 to TRBJ1-4; D is unclear. Germline CDR1 is MNHEY and CDR2 is SMNVEV (reference sequence). There are 20 residues in the CDR3. Trimming cost V 6 bases and J 0 bases, with 26 bases left between them.

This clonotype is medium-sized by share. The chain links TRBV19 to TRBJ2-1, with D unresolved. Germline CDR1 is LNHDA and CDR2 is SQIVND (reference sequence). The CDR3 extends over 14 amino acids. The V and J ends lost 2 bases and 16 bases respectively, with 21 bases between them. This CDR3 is CASSIKLMSFPYFF. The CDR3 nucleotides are TGTGCCAGTAGTATAAAGTTAATGTCATTTCCTTATTTCTTC.

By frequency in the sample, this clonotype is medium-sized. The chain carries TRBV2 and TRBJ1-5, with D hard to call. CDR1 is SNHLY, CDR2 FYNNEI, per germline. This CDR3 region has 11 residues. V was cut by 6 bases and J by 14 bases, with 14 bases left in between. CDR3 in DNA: TGTGCCAGCAGGGATAGACGGGCAAAGCATTTT. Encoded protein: CASRDRRAKHF.

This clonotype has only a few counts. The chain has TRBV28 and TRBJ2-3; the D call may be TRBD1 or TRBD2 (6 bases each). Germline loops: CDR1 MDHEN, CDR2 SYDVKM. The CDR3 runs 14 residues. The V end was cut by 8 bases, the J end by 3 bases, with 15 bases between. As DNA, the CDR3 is TGTGCCAGCTCTTATCGGGGGCGAACAGATACGCAGTATTTT. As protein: CASSYRGRTDTQYF.

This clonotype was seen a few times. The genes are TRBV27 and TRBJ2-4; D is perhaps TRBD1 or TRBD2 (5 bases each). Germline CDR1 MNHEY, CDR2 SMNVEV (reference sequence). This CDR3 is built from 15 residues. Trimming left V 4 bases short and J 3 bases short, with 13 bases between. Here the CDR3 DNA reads TGTGCCAGCAGTTCCGGGGTAAGGGGCAAAAACATTCAGTACTTC. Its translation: CASSSGVRGKNIQYF.

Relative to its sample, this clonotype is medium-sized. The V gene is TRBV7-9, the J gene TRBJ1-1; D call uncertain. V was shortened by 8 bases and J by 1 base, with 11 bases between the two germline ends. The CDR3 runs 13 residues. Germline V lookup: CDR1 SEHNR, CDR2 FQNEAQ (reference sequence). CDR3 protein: CASCLWGNTEAFF. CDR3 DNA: TGTGCCAGCTGCCTTTGGGGGAACACTGAAGCTTTCTTT.